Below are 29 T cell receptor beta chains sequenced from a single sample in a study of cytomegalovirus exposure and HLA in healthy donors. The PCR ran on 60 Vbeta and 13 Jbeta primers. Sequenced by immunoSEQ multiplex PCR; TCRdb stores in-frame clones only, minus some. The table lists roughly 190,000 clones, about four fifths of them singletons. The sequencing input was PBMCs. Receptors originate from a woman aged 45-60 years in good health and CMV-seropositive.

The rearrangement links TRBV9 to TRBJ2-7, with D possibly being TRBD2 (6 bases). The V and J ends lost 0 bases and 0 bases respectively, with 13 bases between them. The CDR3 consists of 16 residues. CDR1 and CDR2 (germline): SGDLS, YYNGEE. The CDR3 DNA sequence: TGTGCCAGCAGCGTAGACGGGGGAATCAACTCCTACGAGCAGTACTTC. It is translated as CASSVDGGINSYEQYF.

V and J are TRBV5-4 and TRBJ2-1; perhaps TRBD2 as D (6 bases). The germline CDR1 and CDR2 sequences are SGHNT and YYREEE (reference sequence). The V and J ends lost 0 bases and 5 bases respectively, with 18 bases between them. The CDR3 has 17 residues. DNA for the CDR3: TGTGCCAGCAGCTTGGGAGCCCCTGCGGGGCAGAACAATGAGCAGTTCTTC. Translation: CASSLGAPAGQNNEQFF.

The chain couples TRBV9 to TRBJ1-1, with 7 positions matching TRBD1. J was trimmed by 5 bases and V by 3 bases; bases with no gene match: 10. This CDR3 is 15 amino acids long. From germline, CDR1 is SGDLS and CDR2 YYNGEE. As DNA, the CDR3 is TGTGCCAGCAGCGCTGAAACAGGGGTCGGGACTGAAGCTTTCTTT. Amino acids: CASSAETGVGTEAFF.

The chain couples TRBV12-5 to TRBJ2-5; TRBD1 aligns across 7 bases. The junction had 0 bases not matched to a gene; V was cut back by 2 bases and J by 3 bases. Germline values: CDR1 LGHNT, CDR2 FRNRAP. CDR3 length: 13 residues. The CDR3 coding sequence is TGTGCTAGTGGTTTGACAGGGGAAGAGACCCAGTACTTC. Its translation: CASGLTGEETQYF.

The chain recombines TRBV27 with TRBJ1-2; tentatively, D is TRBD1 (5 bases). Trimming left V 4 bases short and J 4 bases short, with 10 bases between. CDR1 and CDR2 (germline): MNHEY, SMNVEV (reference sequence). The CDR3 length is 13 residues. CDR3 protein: CASSYGGSYGYTF. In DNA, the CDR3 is TGTGCCAGCAGTTACGGGGGGAGCTATGGCTACACCTTC.

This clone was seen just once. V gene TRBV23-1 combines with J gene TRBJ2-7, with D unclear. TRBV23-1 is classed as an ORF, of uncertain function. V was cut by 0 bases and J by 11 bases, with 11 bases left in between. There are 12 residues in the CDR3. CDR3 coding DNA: TGCGCCAGCAGTCAATCCCCCGCACAAAAGTACTTC. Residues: CASSQSPAQKYF.

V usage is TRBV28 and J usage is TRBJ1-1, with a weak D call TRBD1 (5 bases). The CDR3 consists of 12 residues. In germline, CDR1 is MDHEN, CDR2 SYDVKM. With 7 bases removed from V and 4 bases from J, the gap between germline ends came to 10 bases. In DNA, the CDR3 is TGTGCCAGCACCTCGGGGGGCACTGAAGCTTTCTTT. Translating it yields CASTSGGTEAFF.

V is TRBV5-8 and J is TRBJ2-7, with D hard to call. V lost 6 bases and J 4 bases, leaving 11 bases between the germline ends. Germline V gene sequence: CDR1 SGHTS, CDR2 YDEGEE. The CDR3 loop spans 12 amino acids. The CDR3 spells CASNDWSYEQYF. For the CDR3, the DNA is TGTGCCAGCAATGACTGGTCTTACGAGCAGTACTTC. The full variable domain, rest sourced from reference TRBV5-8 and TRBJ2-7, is EAGVTQSPTHLIKTRGQQATLRCSPISGHTSVYWYQQALGLGLQFLLWYDEGEERNRGNFPPRFSGRQFPNYSSELNVNALELEDSALYLCASNDWSYEQYFGPGTRLTVT.

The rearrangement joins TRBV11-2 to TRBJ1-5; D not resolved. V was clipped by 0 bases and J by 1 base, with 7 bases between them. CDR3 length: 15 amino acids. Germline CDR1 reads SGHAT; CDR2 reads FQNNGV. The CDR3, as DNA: TGTGCCAGCAGCTTAGATGGGCGAAGCAATCAGCCCCAGCATTTT. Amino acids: CASSLDGRSNQPQHF.

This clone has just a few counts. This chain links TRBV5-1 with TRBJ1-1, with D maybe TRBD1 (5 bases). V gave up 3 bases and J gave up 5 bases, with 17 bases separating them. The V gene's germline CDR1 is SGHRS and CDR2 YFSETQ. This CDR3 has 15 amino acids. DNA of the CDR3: TGCGCCAGCAGCTCGGAGGGGAGGGGATTAACTGAAGCTTTCTTT. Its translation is CASSSEGRGLTEAFF.

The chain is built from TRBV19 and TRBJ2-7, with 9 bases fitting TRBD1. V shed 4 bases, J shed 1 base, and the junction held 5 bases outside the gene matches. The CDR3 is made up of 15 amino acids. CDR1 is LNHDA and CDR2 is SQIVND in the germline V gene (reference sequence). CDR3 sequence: CASSTYGTGSYEQYF. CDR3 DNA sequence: TGTGCCAGTAGTACCTACGGGACAGGGTCCTACGAGCAGTACTTC.

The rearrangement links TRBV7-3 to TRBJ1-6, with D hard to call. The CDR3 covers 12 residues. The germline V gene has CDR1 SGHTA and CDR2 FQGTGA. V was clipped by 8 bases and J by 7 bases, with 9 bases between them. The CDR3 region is CASASGNSPLHF. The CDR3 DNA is TGTGCCAGCGCCTCGGGGAATTCACCCCTCCACTTT.

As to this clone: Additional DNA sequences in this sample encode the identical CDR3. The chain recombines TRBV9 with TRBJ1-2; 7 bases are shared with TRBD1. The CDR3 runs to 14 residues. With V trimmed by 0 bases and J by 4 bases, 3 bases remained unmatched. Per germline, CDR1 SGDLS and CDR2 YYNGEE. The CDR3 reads CASSVDQGGYGYTF. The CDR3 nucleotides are TGTGCCAGCAGCGTAGATCAGGGGGGCTATGGCTACACCTTC.

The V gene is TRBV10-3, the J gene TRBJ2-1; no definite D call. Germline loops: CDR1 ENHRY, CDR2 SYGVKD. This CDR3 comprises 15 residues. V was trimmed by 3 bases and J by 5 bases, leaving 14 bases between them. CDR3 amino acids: CAISEPDSPDNEQFF. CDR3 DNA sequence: TGTGCCATCAGTGAACCCGACTCACCGGACAATGAGCAGTTCTTC.

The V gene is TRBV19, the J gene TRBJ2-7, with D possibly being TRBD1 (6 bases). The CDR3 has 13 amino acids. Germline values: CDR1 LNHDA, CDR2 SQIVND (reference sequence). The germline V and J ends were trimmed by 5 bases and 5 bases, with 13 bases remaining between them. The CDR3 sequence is CASSVKQGHEQYF. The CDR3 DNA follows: TGTGCCAGTAGTGTAAAACAGGGCCACGAGCAGTACTTC.

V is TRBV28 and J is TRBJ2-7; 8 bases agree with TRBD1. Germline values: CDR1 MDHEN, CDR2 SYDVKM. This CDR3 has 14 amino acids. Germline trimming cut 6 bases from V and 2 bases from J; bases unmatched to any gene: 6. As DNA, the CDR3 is TGTGCCAGCAGGCGGACAGGGAATCCCTACGAGCAGTACTTC. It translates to CASRRTGNPYEQYF.

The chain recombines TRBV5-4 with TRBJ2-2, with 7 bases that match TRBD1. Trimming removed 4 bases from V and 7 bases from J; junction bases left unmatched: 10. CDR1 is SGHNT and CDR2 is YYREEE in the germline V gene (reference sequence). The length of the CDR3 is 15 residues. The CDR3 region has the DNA TGTGCCAGCAGCCCCGGTAGGGGGCAGGTCGGGGAGCTGTTTTTT. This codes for CASSPGRGQVGELFF.

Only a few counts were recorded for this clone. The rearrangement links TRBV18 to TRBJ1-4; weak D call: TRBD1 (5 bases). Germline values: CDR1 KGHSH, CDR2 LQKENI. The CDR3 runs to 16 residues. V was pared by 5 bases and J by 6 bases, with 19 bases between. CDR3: CASSSNHGAGDEKLFF. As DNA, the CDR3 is TGTGCCAGCTCATCCAATCACGGCGCGGGGGATGAAAAACTGTTTTTT.

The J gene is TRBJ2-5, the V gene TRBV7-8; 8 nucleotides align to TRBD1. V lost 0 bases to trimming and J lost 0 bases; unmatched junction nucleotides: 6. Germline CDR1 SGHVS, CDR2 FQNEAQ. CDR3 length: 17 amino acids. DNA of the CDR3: TGTGCCAGCAGCTTAGCGCCGGACAGGGAACACCAAGAGACCCAGTACTTC. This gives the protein CASSLAPDREHQETQYF.

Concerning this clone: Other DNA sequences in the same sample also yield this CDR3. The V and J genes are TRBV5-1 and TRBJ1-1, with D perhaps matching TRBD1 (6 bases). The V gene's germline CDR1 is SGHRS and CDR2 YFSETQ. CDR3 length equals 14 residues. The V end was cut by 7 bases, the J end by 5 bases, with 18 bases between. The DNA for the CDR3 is TGCGCCAGCGCCCCTTTAGGGGGAAGGACTGAAGCTTTCTTT. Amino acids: CASAPLGGRTEAFF.

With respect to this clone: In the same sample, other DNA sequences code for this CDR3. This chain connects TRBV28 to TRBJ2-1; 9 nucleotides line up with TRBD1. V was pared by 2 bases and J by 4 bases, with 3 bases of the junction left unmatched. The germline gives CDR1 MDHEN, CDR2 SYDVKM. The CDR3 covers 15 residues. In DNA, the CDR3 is TGTGCCAGCAGTTTAGTGGGACAGGGATACAATGAGCAGTTCTTC. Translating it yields CASSLVGQGYNEQFF.

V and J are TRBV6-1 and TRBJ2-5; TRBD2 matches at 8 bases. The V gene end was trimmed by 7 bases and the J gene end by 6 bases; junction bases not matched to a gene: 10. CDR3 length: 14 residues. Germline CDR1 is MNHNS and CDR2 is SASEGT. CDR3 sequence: CASTPPGGRQTQYF. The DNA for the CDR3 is TGTGCCAGCACTCCCCCGGGCGGGAGGCAGACCCAGTACTTC.

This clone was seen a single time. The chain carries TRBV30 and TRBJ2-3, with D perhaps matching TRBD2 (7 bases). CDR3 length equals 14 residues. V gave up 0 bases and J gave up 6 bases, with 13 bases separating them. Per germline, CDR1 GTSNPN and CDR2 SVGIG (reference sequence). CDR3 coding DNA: TGTGCCTGGAGTGTGGATCCGGGGGGCGATACGCAGTATTTT. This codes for CAWSVDPGGDTQYF.

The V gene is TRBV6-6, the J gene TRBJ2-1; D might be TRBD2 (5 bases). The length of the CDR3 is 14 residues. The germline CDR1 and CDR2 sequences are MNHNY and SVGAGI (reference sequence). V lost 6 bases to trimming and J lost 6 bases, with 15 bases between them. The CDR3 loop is CASSPGGSGNEQFF. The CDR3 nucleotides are TGTGCCAGCAGCCCCGGCGGGTCGGGCAATGAGCAGTTCTTC.

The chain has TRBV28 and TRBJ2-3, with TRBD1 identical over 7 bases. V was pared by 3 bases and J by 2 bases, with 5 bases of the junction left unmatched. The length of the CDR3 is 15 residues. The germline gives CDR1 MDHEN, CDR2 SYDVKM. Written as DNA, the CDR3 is TGTGCCAGCAGTTTCCACAGGGGACCCACAGATACGCAGTATTTT. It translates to CASSFHRGPTDTQYF.

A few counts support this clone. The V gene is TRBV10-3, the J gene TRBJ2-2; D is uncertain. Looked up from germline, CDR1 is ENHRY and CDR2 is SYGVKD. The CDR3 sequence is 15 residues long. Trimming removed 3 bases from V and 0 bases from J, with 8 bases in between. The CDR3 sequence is CAISDGRSNTGELFF. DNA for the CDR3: TGTGCCATCAGTGATGGCAGATCGAACACCGGGGAGCTGTTTTTT.

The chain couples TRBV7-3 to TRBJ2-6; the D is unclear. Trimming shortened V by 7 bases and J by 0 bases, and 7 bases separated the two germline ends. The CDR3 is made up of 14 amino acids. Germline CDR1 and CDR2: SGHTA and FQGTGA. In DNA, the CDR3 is TGTGCCAGCAAGCTGAGCTCTGGGGCCAACGTCCTGACTTTC. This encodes CASKLSSGANVLTF.

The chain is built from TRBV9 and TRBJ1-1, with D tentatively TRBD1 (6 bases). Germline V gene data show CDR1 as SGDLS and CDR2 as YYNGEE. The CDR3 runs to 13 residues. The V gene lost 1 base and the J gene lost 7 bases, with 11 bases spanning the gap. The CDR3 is CASSVNRVGEAFF. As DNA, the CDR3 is TGTGCCAGCAGCGTAAACAGGGTGGGTGAAGCTTTCTTT.

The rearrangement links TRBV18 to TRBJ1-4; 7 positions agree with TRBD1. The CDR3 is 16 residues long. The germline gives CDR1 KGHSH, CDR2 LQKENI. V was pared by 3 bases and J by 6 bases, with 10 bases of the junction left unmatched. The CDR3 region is CASSPVGDRVYEKLFF. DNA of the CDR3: TGTGCCAGCTCACCGGTCGGAGACAGGGTGTATGAAAAACTGTTTTTT. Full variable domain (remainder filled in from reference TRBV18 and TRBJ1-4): NAGVMQNPRHLVRRRGQEARLRCSPMKGHSHVYWYRQLPEEGLKFMVYLQKENIIDESGMPKERFSAEFPKEGPSILRIQQVVRGDSAAYFCASSPVGDRVYEKLFFGSGTQLSVL.